Sequencing of this T cell receptor beta chain was carried out in a study of blood T cell repertoires in COVID-19. Study information: Acute and convalescent COVID-19 specimens originated in the United States, Italy and Spain. The cDNA or gDNA used as material had been derived from T cells, B-cell-depleted T cells, or PBMCs.

CDR1 is WSHSY, CDR2 SAAADI, per germline. V was trimmed by 2 bases and J by 0 bases, leaving 5 bases between them. The CDR3 is made up of 14 amino acids. Original data processing: Using reference gene primer amplification, nucleated cell counts were estimated. Profiling relied on immunoSEQ multiplex PCR, and the TCRdb table lists in-frame clones only, not all of them. The DNA gave D and trimming, while V, J and clone size come from that table. The profile shows about 80,000 clones, under 85% of them singletons. Sequences were obtained from peripheral blood. This sequence joins TRBV10-2 and TRBJ2-1, with D unclear. This clonotype originated in a human donor in a cohort sampled during active COVID-19. The CDR3 is CASSELFSYNEQFF. For the CDR3, the DNA is TGCGCCAGCAGTGAGCTTTTCTCCTACAATGAGCAGTTCTTC.